Below, 12 T cell receptor beta chains from the same sample are listed, as sequenced in a study of T cells after yellow fever vaccination (dated by TCRdb to the late 2010s). Receptors were amplified or captured by 5' RACE. The sequencer was an Illumina NovaSeq 6000. TCRdb reanalyzed the raw reads on its own, using fastp at Q25 for trimming and MiXCR for clone calling, and kept in-frame beta chains. Every entry covers one CDR3 protein and lists the most common genes and DNA from its rows. This sample has around 320,000 distinct CDR3 sequences in its table, and about 10% of those were observed once. Under 4% of the sample comes from the top ten. The treatment or condition label here, explained by the study, means: live attenuated yellow fever vaccine strain. Sequences were derived from CD4+ T cells sorted from PBMCs, sampled 45 days after the yellow fever booster vaccination. Receptors originate from a man aged 18 to 35 who received the YFV17D yellow fever vaccine.

This chain joins TRBV3-1 and TRBJ2-7; no clear D. V was cut by 0 bases and J by 3 bases, with 12 bases left in between. The CDR3 spans 15 residues. CDR1 is LGHDT and CDR2 is YNNKEL in the germline V gene (reference sequence). CDR3 nucleotides: TGTGCCAGCAGCCAAGACAGGCTGACCGTCTACGAGCAGTACTTC. Protein sequence: CASSQDRLTVYEQYF.

The chain recombines TRBV5-1 with TRBJ2-5; tentative D call: TRBD1 (5 bases). V dropped 1 base and J dropped 0 bases, with 7 bases sitting between them. Germline V lookup: CDR1 SGHRS, CDR2 YFSETQ. The CDR3 is 14 amino acids. The CDR3: CASSLQGNQETQYF. CDR3 nucleotide sequence: TGCGCCAGCAGCTTGCAGGGAAACCAAGAGACCCAGTACTTC.

This clonotype occurred a few times. The J gene is TRBJ2-5, the V gene TRBV3-1; the match to TRBD2 covers 8 bases. CDR3 length: 16 amino acids. Germline values: CDR1 LGHDT, CDR2 YNNKEL (reference sequence). V gave up 1 base and J gave up 10 bases; unmatched junction bases: 14. The CDR3 loop reads CASSQGILAVNGDQYF. The CDR3 nucleotides read TGTGCCAGCAGCCAAGGTATACTAGCGGTTAATGGGGACCAGTACTTC.

V and J are TRBV14 and TRBJ2-1, with D unclear. Per the germline V gene, CDR1 is SGHDN and CDR2 is FVKESK. V was clipped by 4 bases and J by 5 bases, with 9 bases between them. This CDR3 spans 13 amino acids. In DNA form, the CDR3 reads TGTGCCAGCAGCCCATACAGCAACAATGAGCAGTTCTTC. Residues: CASSPYSNNEQFF. Together with reference TRBV14 and TRBJ2-1, the CDR3 gives the full variable domain: EAGVTQFPSHSVIEKGQTVTLRCDPISGHDNLYWYRRVMGKEIKFLLHFVKESKQDESGMPNNRFLAERTGGTYSTLKVQPAELEDSGVYFCASSPYSNNEQFFGPGTRLTVL.

The rearrangement uses TRBV2 and TRBJ1-1, with D possibly matching TRBD1 (6 bases). Germline V gene sequence: CDR1 SNHLY, CDR2 FYNNEI. This CDR3 has 14 amino acids. V shed 7 bases and J shed 1 base, with 13 bases lying between them. CDR3 amino acids: CASTPGAGNTEAFF. DNA for the CDR3: TGTGCCAGCACTCCAGGGGCTGGGAACACTGAAGCTTTCTTT.

The genes are TRBV11-2 and TRBJ2-3, with D uncertain. Per the germline V gene, CDR1 is SGHAT and CDR2 is FQNNGV. Trimming left V 1 base short and J 2 bases short, with 19 bases between. This CDR3 contains 18 residues. The CDR3 DNA reads as TGTGCCAGCAGCTTAGTCCGGGCTCCCCCGTGGGTCACAGATACGCAGTATTTT. This gives the protein CASSLVRAPPWVTDTQYF.

This clonotype was seen a handful of times. The chain is built from TRBV27 and TRBJ2-5; TRBD2 agrees at 9 bases. The CDR3 contains 16 residues. Per the germline V gene, CDR1 is MNHEY and CDR2 is SMNVEV (reference sequence). V shed 5 bases and J 5 bases; nucleotides not matched to a gene: 12. The DNA of the CDR3 is TGTGCCAGCAGTAGGTTAGCGCGGGGGGGCCGCGAGACCCAGTACTTC. Translating gives CASSRLARGGRETQYF.

The J gene is TRBJ2-6, the V gene TRBV20-1, with D perhaps TRBD1 (5 bases). The V gene lost 5 bases and the J gene lost 4 bases, with 9 bases spanning the gap. The germline gives CDR1 DFQATT, CDR2 SNEGSKA (reference sequence). The CDR3 extends over 13 amino acids. The CDR3 loop reads CSAPGPGANVLTF. CDR3 bases: TGCAGTGCTCCAGGGCCAGGGGCCAACGTCCTGACTTTC.

This clonotype was seen ten or more times. This chain joins TRBV7-2 and TRBJ1-6, with 7 bases aligning to TRBD1. The germline gives CDR1 SGHTA, CDR2 FQGNSA. The length of the CDR3 is 14 residues. J gave up 10 bases and V 2 bases, and 5 bases lay outside the gene matches. The CDR3 bases are TGTGCCAGCAGCTTATGGCAGGGGGAATCACCCCTCCACTTT. Amino acids: CASSLWQGESPLHF.

This clonotype was recorded a few times. The chain is built from TRBV18 and TRBJ2-7, with TRBD1 matching over 8 bases. CDR3 length equals 16 residues. V shed 3 bases, J shed 2 bases, and the junction held 9 bases outside the gene matches. Germline CDR1 reads KGHSH; CDR2 reads LQKENI. CDR3 in DNA: TGTGCCAGCTCACCGACAGGGGCCCGATGGGCCTACGAGCAGTACTTC. It codes for CASSPTGARWAYEQYF.

This clonotype was picked up a small number of times. The chain uses TRBV25-1 and TRBJ2-1; D may be TRBD2 (5 bases). Germline assignment: CDR1 MGHDK and CDR2 SYGVNS. This CDR3 is 16 amino acids long. V shed 2 bases and J shed 0 bases, with 11 bases lying between them. The CDR3 region has the DNA TGTGCCAGCAGTGAACCAGCGGCGGTCTCCTACAATGAGCAGTTCTTC. Its protein is CASSEPAAVSYNEQFF.

The chain has TRBV11-2 and TRBJ2-1, with 8 bases identical to TRBD2. The germline V gene encodes CDR1 SGHAT and CDR2 FQNNGV. V lost 1 base and J lost 9; bases outside the gene matches: 5. The length of the CDR3 is 14 residues. CDR3 nucleotide sequence: TGTGCCAGCAGCTTAGCGGGGGGGCGGGGTGAGCAGTTCTTC. It yields the protein CASSLAGGRGEQFF.